This T cell receptor (beta chain) was retrieved from a study of beta chain features in type 1 diabetes (dated by TCRdb to the late 2010s). Turning to the overall study: Mean age, gender distribution, total cell number and subset yield did not differ between patients and healthy donors. In the study, recently diagnosed type 1 diabetes patients and matched healthy donors were compared on the TCRB repertoires of their sorted circulating CD4+ T cell subsets. Regulatory and stem cell-like memory subsets were obtained from only 8 patients and roughly 8 healthy donors, while naive and central memory subsets were obtained from all 30 or so donors. A total of roughly 100 million sorted cells were examined across all samples, and RNA yield correlated strongly with the number of cells per subset.

From each donor, a single peripheral blood sample of approximately 120 mL on average was drawn into heparinised tubes. A BD FACSAria II was used to sort naive, central memory, regulatory and stem cell-like memory CD4+ T cells with a panel that included CD45RO, CCR7, CD25, CD127, CD95 and CD27. Every sorted population had a purity above 95%. PBMCs were separated immediately by Lymphoprep density gradient centrifugation and were stained directly, without being cultured. So that batch effects would be minimized, each experiment stained and sorted samples in pairs, pairing one healthy donor with one patient. A distance of 9 bases separates the germline ends of V and J, which lose 4 bases and 2 bases respectively. The CDR3 covers 14 residues, taking in both the cysteine and the phenylalanine. The read is trimmed to its CDR3 DNA, 42 bases read in frame from base 1. Based on the germline V gene (reference sequence), the CDR1 and CDR2 sequences are LNHDA and SQIVND.

On the study overall, not on this receptor specifically: Shorter templates might be favored by PCR, yet because patient and control samples were amplified and corrected together, any such skew would affect both groups equally. At VDJ recombination sites, type 1 diabetes patients had fewer insertions and more deleted nucleotides, which implies abnormalities in thymic rearrangement. Naive, central memory and regulatory TCRB repertoires appeared more similar among patients than among healthy donors. Because cDNA was sequenced instead of genomic DNA, highly expressing activated cells could be over-represented, though the groups showed no difference in activation or CD3 levels. A moderate but significant shortening of TCRB CDR3 length was observed in type 1 diabetes patients in all four CD4+ subsets. Because the HLA sub-analyses included only small numbers of individuals, any influence of HLA type on TCRB rearrangement was left unresolved.

Regarding this clone: The specificity of this receptor is unknown. No base quality values were provided; no much bigger clone lies one nucleotide off.

The entire amount of isolated RNA was reverse transcribed using the High Capacity cDNA Reverse Transcription Kit, so the sequenced TCRB transcripts were expressed ones. Naive, central memory and regulatory T cell samples underwent deep immunoSEQ sequencing, averaging about 3.57 million total reads per sample. After sorted cells were lysed in RLT buffer, RNA was extracted with DNase-treated RNeasy Micro or Mini kits, with the choice depending on cell number. Each cell subset was processed on its own to prevent cross-contamination, while patient and healthy donor samples were processed together. The immunoSEQ multiplex PCR was used to amplify TCRB sequences from cDNA, generating 87-bp fragments that spanned the CDR3 region. The amplicons were sequenced using the Illumina HiSeq platform. The authors processed their data as follows. PCR bias was corrected computationally using synthetic template baselines, and reads within Hamming distance 2 were collapsed, with unmergeable singletons discarded. Reads were aligned against IMGT to assign V, D and J genes, CDR3 length and insertions or deletions at six rearrangement sites. Clonotype counts were normalized to sorted cell number within each subset before computing true diversity and Gini coefficients with the tcR R package. Repertoire sharing was quantified using the overlap coefficient calculated on TCRB nucleotide sequences. As a proxy for the pre-selection repertoire, out-of-frame TCRB sequences from naive cells were analyzed. The immuneACCESS repertoire file appears here via TCRdb, limited to in-frame rearrangements. These files lack a portion of the clones; in checked studies, under half of the deficit traces to unresolved V genes, and the cause of the others is not known. That table gives V, J and clone size, and the DNA gave D and trimming. The sample data list 810,000 or so clones, and around a sixth of these were observed just once. Together, the top ten hold 0.023% of the sample.

Material for sequencing was naive CD4+ T cells from blood. Explained via the paper, the cell subset or site label denotes: true naive CD4+ T cells. This clonotype was obtained from a woman aged 18-35 years in good health. The sequence links TRBV19 to TRBJ1-5; a tentative D match to TRBD1 spans 6 bases. The CDR3 corresponds to CASSNNRGNQPQHF. In nucleotides, the sequence is TGTGCCAGTAGTAACAACAGGGGCAATCAGCCCCAGCATTTT.